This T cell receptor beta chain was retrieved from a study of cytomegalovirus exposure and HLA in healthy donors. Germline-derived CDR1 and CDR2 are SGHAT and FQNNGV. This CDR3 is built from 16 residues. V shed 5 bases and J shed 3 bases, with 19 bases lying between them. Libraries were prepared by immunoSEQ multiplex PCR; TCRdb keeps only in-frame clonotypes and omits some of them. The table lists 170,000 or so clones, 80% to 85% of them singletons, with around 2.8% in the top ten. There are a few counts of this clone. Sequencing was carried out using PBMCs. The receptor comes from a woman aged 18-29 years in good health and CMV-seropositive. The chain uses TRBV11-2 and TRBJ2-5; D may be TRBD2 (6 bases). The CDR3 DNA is TGTGCCAGCAGCCCTCTCTCACTAGCTCGGAAAGAGACCCAGTACTTC. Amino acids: CASSPLSLARKETQYF. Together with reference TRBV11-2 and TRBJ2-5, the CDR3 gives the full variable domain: EAGVAQSPRYKIIEKRQSVAFWCNPISGHATLYWYQQILGQGPKLLIQFQNNGVVDDSQLPKDRFSAERLKGVDSTLKIQPAKLEDSAVYLCASSPLSLARKETQYFGPGTRLLVL.